The 27 T cell receptor beta chains given below trace back to one sample, sequenced in a study of blood T cell repertoires in COVID-19. TCRdb keeps only in-frame clones here, not all; method: immunoSEQ multiplex PCR. The sample holds around 230,000 clones, around 80% seen once. The specimen sequenced was peripheral blood. The receptor source for this set is a woman between 50 and 59 years old with acute or convalescent COVID-19.

This chain links TRBV27 with TRBJ2-7, with TRBD2 matching 11 bases. This CDR3 has 16 residues. V dropped 6 bases and J dropped 0; count of bases not matched to a gene: 7. Germline V gene sequence: CDR1 MNHEY, CDR2 SMNVEV (reference sequence). The CDR3 sequence: CASRGLAGGPSYEQYF. Here the CDR3 DNA reads TGTGCCAGCAGAGGACTAGCGGGCGGGCCCTCCTACGAGCAGTACTTC.

This chain connects TRBV3-1 (or the pseudogene TRBV3-2) to TRBJ1-1; weak D call: TRBD1 (5 bases). This CDR3 spans 15 amino acids. V lost 1 base to trimming and J lost 5 bases, with 14 bases between them. Looked up from germline, CDR1 is LGHDT and CDR2 is YNNKEL (reference sequence). The CDR3 nucleotides are TGTGCCAGCAGCCAAGGACAGACCTTAAGAACTGAAGCTTTCTTT. Protein: CASSQGQTLRTEAFF.

The CDR3 nucleotides read TGCGCCAGCAGCCGCGAGGACCAAGGGGATGAGCAGTTCTTC. Amino acid sequence: CASSREDQGDEQFF. V gene TRBV5-1 combines with J gene TRBJ2-1; weak D call: TRBD1 (5 bases). This CDR3 has 14 amino acids. Germline V gene lookup returns CDR1 SGHRS and CDR2 YFSETQ. The germline V and J ends were trimmed by 4 bases and 8 bases, with 16 bases remaining between them.

This clone was found many times. The CDR3 protein is CATSDSIGGNTDTQYF. Here the CDR3 DNA reads TGTGCCACCAGTGATTCAATTGGGGGGAACACAGATACGCAGTATTTT. The chain carries TRBV24-1 and TRBJ2-3, with D perhaps TRBD2 (6 bases). CDR3 size: 16 residues. From germline, CDR1 is KGHDR and CDR2 SFDVKD. Trimming stripped 2 bases from V and 2 bases from J, with 13 bases between.

J is TRBJ1-1 and V is TRBV7-3; no clear D gene. Germline values: CDR1 SGHTA, CDR2 FQGTGA. This CDR3 comprises 13 residues. With 1 base removed from V and 1 base from J, the gap between germline ends came to 4 bases. CDR3 residues: CASSLMRNTEAFF. CDR3 nucleotides: TGTGCCAGCAGCTTAATGCGGAACACTGAAGCTTTCTTT.

This chain uses TRBV3-1 (or the pseudogene TRBV3-2) with TRBJ1-1, with a possible D match to TRBD1 (5 bases). Germline lookup yields CDR1 LGHDT and CDR2 YNNKEL (reference sequence). The V and J ends lost 1 base and 4 bases respectively, with 10 bases between them. The CDR3 spans 14 residues. This CDR3 reads CASSQGQTGTEAFF. The CDR3 DNA sequence: TGTGCCAGCAGCCAAGGACAGACCGGCACTGAAGCTTTCTTT.

CDR3 region: CASSQKGPEAFF. DNA of the CDR3: TGTGCCAGCAGTCAAAAGGGGCCCGAAGCTTTCTTT. The J gene is TRBJ1-1, the V gene TRBV6-2 or TRBV6-3; D is possibly TRBD1 (5 bases). Germline values: CDR1 MNHEY, CDR2 SVGEGT. CDR3 length: 12 residues. V was shortened by 5 bases and J by 8 bases, with 12 bases between the two germline ends.

The rearrangement links TRBV24-1 to TRBJ2-7, with D tentatively TRBD1 (6 bases). The CDR3 totals 12 residues. CDR1 KGHDR and CDR2 SFDVKD come from the germline V gene. Between the trimmed V and J ends, which lost 4 bases and 9 bases, there was a span of 12 bases. CDR3 bases: TGTGCCACCAGTGACTCGGACAGCCGGCAGTACTTC. Residues: CATSDSDSRQYF.

The chain employs TRBV10-2 and TRBJ2-5, with 7 bases matching TRBD2. The germline gives CDR1 WSHSY, CDR2 SAAADI. This CDR3 region has 12 residues. V lost 10 bases, J lost 3 bases, and 5 bases stayed unmatched. The CDR3 DNA is TGCGCCACCCAGGCGGGGGAAGAGACCCAGTACTTC. Amino acid sequence: CATQAGEETQYF.

Written as DNA, the CDR3 is TGTGCCAGCAGCTCGGCGACAGGGGGAGATGAAAAACTGTTTTTT. This gives the protein CASSSATGGDEKLFF. The genes are TRBV7-9 and TRBJ1-4, with 9 bases aligning to TRBD1. The CDR3 sequence is 15 residues long. V lost 4 bases to trimming and J lost 6 bases; unmatched junction nucleotides: 6. Germline V gene sequence: CDR1 SEHNR, CDR2 FQNEAQ (reference sequence).

The chain recombines TRBV20-1 with TRBJ2-2, with 13 bases aligning to TRBD2. Germline V CDR1 and CDR2: DFQATT, SNEGSKA (reference sequence). This CDR3 is built from 16 residues. Trimming removed 3 bases from V and 3 bases from J; junction bases left unmatched: 4. The chain's CDR3 is CSASGLAGEYTGELFF. The CDR3 DNA is TGCAGTGCTAGTGGACTAGCGGGAGAATACACCGGGGAGCTGTTTTTT.

V gene TRBV6-5 combines with J gene TRBJ2-7, with D tentatively TRBD1 (6 bases). This CDR3 has 15 amino acids. V was trimmed by 10 bases and J by 6 bases, leaving 25 bases between them. The germline V gene has CDR1 MNHEY and CDR2 SVGAGI. CDR3 residues: CATLTWAGAPAEQYF. In DNA, the CDR3 is TGTGCCACCTTGACCTGGGCAGGGGCCCCCGCCGAGCAGTACTTC.

The CDR3 region has the DNA TGTGCCAGCAGCCCTAGCGGGAGAGGAATCACCGGGGAGCTGTTTTTT. This gives the protein CASSPSGRGITGELFF. The genes are TRBV11-3 and TRBJ2-2; 10 bases agree with TRBD2. This CDR3 region has 16 residues. CDR1 and CDR2 from the germline V gene are SGHNT and YENEEA. Trimming removed 5 bases from V and 4 bases from J; junction bases left unmatched: 7.

This sequence joins TRBV7-2 and TRBJ2-1; no clear D. The ends were cut back, 2 bases at V and 9 bases at J, with 20 bases in the middle. Germline V gives CDR1 SGHTA, CDR2 FQGNSA. The CDR3 length is 16 residues. The CDR3 protein is CASSLNGAAVSGEQFF. Written as DNA, the CDR3 is TGTGCCAGCAGCTTAAATGGAGCTGCCGTGAGTGGTGAGCAGTTCTTC.

This chain uses TRBV29-1 with TRBJ1-4, with 7 nucleotides matching TRBD1. The CDR3 contains 14 residues. Unmatched junction bases numbered 8, after V lost 6 bases and J lost 4 bases. CDR1 and CDR2 (germline): SQVTM, ANQGSEA. The CDR3 loop is CSVVGTADNEKLFF. The CDR3 nucleotides are TGCAGCGTCGTTGGGACAGCCGATAATGAAAAACTGTTTTTT.

This sequence joins TRBV5-6 and TRBJ2-7; a possible D gene is TRBD1 (5 bases). V dropped 1 base and J dropped 3 bases, with 11 bases sitting between them. Germline lookup yields CDR1 SGHDT and CDR2 YYEEEE. CDR3 length equals 14 residues. CDR3 sequence: CASSLSLGRYEQYF. CDR3 bases: TGTGCCAGCAGCTTGTCCCTGGGGCGCTACGAGCAGTACTTC.

The V and J genes are TRBV11-3 and TRBJ2-1; D is perhaps TRBD2 (5 bases). Germline CDR1 reads SGHNT; CDR2 reads YENEEA. With 0 bases removed from V and 8 bases from J, the gap between germline ends came to 11 bases. The CDR3 runs 14 residues. CDR3 sequence (DNA): TGTGCCAGCAGCTTAGATGCTAGCTTCGATGAGCAGTTCTTC. Translated: CASSLDASFDEQFF.

This chain connects TRBV5-6 to TRBJ1-2; D may be TRBD1 (5 bases). V was shortened by 2 bases and J by 4 bases, with 12 bases between the two germline ends. This CDR3 comprises 14 residues. Looked up from germline, CDR1 is SGHDT and CDR2 is YYEEEE. The CDR3 loop is CASSLRAQGYGYTF. In nucleotides, the CDR3 is TGTGCCAGCAGCTTACGGGCGCAGGGCTATGGCTACACCTTC.

The CDR3 DNA sequence: TGTGCCAGCAGGTCGGGACTAGCGGGCGATGAGCAGTTCTTC. It codes for CASRSGLAGDEQFF. The rearrangement uses TRBV11-3 and TRBJ2-1; 12 nucleotides agree with TRBD2. Germline V gives CDR1 SGHNT, CDR2 YENEEA. This CDR3 is 14 amino acids long. V was pared by 6 bases and J by 8 bases, with 5 bases of the junction left unmatched.

The chain links TRBV10-2 to TRBJ2-1, with 8 nucleotides matching TRBD1. Germline loops: CDR1 WSHSY, CDR2 SAAADI. CDR3 length: 14 amino acids. J was trimmed by 5 bases and V by 3 bases; bases with no gene match: 3. The CDR3 nucleotides are TGCGCCAGCAGTGACGGGACAGGCCACAATGAGCAGTTCTTC. Amino acid sequence: CASSDGTGHNEQFF.

J is TRBJ1-1 and V is TRBV6-1, with TRBD1 matching 9 bases. Trimming at V came to 3 bases and at J to 0 bases, leaving 8 bases not matched to a gene. The CDR3 has 17 residues. The germline V gene encodes CDR1 MNHNS and CDR2 SASEGT. The DNA for the CDR3 is TGTGCCAGCAGTGAGGGACAGGGTTTTTCCATGAACACTGAAGCTTTCTTT. Translating it yields CASSEGQGFSMNTEAFF.

This chain joins TRBV28 and TRBJ2-7; 9 nucleotides match TRBD1. The V and J ends lost 6 bases and 5 bases, in that order; junction bases with no gene match: 8. The CDR3 spans 14 residues. Per germline, CDR1 MDHEN and CDR2 SYDVKM. The CDR3 reads CASRTGGKGDEQYF. The CDR3, as DNA: TGTGCCAGCAGGACAGGGGGAAAAGGAGACGAGCAGTACTTC.

This clone has only one observation. This chain links TRBV11-1 with TRBJ2-7; maybe TRBD1 (6 bases). CDR3 length: 16 amino acids. The germline V gene encodes CDR1 SGHAT and CDR2 FQDESV (reference sequence). Trimming stripped 5 bases from V and 2 bases from J, with 19 bases between. CDR3 sequence: CASSGPGQGKTYEQYF. As DNA, the CDR3 is TGTGCCAGCAGCGGCCCGGGACAAGGGAAAACCTACGAGCAGTACTTC.

The chain carries TRBV27 and TRBJ2-4; maybe TRBD2 (7 bases). The V gene's germline CDR1 is MNHEY and CDR2 SMNVEV (reference sequence). Deletions cut 5 bases from V and 2 bases from J, with 16 bases between. This CDR3 spans 16 amino acids. The CDR3 region is CASSPRGGGSKNIQYF. The CDR3, as DNA: TGTGCCAGCAGTCCCCGGGGAGGGGGGTCCAAAAACATTCAGTACTTC.

The chain has TRBV30 and TRBJ2-7; the match to TRBD1 covers 8 bases. Germline CDR1 reads GTSNPN; CDR2 reads SVGIG (reference sequence). Trimming cost V 3 bases and J 7 bases; bases outside gene matches: 17. The CDR3 has 16 amino acids. CDR3 amino acids: CAWSRNDRGPREEQYF. The DNA of the CDR3 is TGTGCCTGGAGCCGAAACGACAGGGGCCCCCGGGAGGAGCAGTACTTC.

In its sample, this clone was seen once. The gene calls are TRBV30 and TRBJ2-1; TRBD2 agrees at 11 bases. The CDR3 extends over 13 amino acids. V trimming: 5 bases; J trimming: 9 bases; junction bases outside the gene matches: 6. CDR1 is GTSNPN and CDR2 is SVGIG in the germline V gene (reference sequence). The chain's CDR3 is CAWRLAGGGEQFF. The CDR3, as DNA: TGTGCCTGGCGCCTAGCGGGAGGAGGTGAGCAGTTCTTC. Full variable domain (outside the CDR3, taken from reference TRBV30 and TRBJ2-1): SQTIHQWPATLVQPVGSPLSLECTVEGTSNPNLYWYRQAAGRGLQLLFYSVGIGQISSEVPQNLSASRPQDRQFILSSKKLLLSDSGFYLCAWRLAGGGEQFFGPGTRLTVL.

The chain uses TRBV6-5 and TRBJ2-2; TRBD1 might be the D (5 bases). This CDR3 region has 14 residues. Trimming stripped 2 bases from V and 2 bases from J, with 6 bases between. Looked up from germline, CDR1 is MNHEY and CDR2 is SVGAGI. CDR3 in amino acids: CASSYGHNTGELFF. CDR3 nucleotide sequence: TGTGCCAGCAGTTACGGACACAACACCGGGGAGCTGTTTTTT.